Given below is one TCR beta chain in context. Antigen: not known. About 30,000 T cell genomes, or around 200 ng DNA, went into the sorted-subset replicate PCRs. Method: immunoSEQ multiplex PCR; TCRdb's copy keeps in-frame clones and lacks some. Among 2.5 million or so clones listed, roughly 92% were seen once. This specimen comes from a study of shared clonotypes between healthy human individuals. Notes on the study in general: In this cohort, only blood was sampled, and tissue repertoires likely differ.

V was pared by 1 base and J by 3 bases, with 3 bases of the junction left unmatched. The CDR3 is 16 residues long. Germline V CDR1 and CDR2: SGHTA, FQGNSA. Source material: naive CD4+ T cells sorted from blood. Noted subset: CD45RA+ positively selected. The gene calls are TRBV7-2 and TRBJ1-2; TRBD1 aligns across 12 bases. The TCR originated in a man aged 18 to 35 in good health. In DNA, the CDR3 is TGTGCCAGCAGCTTAGTTGGGACAGGGGGCCACTATGGCTACACCTTC. Its translation: CASSLVGTGGHYGYTF. The full variable domain, rest sourced from reference TRBV7-2 and TRBJ1-2, is GAGVSQSPSNKVTEKGKDVELRCDPISGHTALYWYRQSLGQGLEFLIYFQGNSAPDKSGLPSDRFSAERTGGSVSTLTIQRTQQEDSAVYLCASSLVGTGGHYGYTFGSGTRLTVV.